The T cell receptor beta chain under discussion was sequenced for a study of blood T cells in healthy people across ages. Regarding this clonotype: No antigen is known for it.

The second PCR ran about 6 to 11 cycles with a sample-barcoded 5' primer and J-beta primers. TCRdb processed the 5' RACE reads anew with MiXCR; each CDR3 protein has one entry. The top ten clones hold around 11% of a sample with about 1.6 million distinct CDR3 sequences, roughly 32% of them seen once. Roughly 10 milliliters of peripheral blood were drawn from each donor into EDTA-treated tubes. CDR1 SGHDT and CDR2 YYEEEE come from the germline V gene. Deletions cut 4 bases from V and 8 bases from J, with 19 bases between. There are 15 residues in the CDR3. Study-wide results and limits: CMV status of donors was unknown, possibly confounding expanded clonotype changes. TCR beta diversity per million T cells fell roughly linearly with age. Long-lived and aged donors differed, with more naive CD4+ cells and higher diversity in the long-lived.

The sample comprised blood. The sequence was collected from a woman aged 25 to 39 in good health. The chain employs TRBV5-6 and TRBJ2-1; the D gene is possibly TRBD2 (6 bases). CDR3 sequence: CASSARRGGIDEQFF. In nucleotides, the CDR3 is TGTGCCAGCAGCGCGCGACGGGGAGGTATCGATGAGCAGTTCTTC.